One sample yielded the 12 T cell receptor beta chains listed below, sequenced in a study of blood T cell repertoires in COVID-19. Some clones are missing from TCRdb's copy, which holds only in-frame ones; the method was immunoSEQ multiplex PCR. This table has 200,000 to 300,000 clones, 88% appearing once. Sequenced material: peripheral blood. All receptors derive from a man in his sixties who had recovered from COVID-19.

This clone occurred once. CDR3 DNA: TGTGCCAGCAGTCTCCTAAACGAGCAGTACTTC. Its translation: CASSLLNEQYF. The chain recombines TRBV6-2 or TRBV6-3 with TRBJ2-7, with D hard to call. Germline V gene data show CDR1 as MNHEY and CDR2 as SVGEGT. The CDR3 contains 11 residues. V was shortened by 5 bases and J by 5 bases, with 7 bases between the two germline ends.

The rearrangement joins TRBV6-1 to TRBJ1-2; tentatively, D is TRBD1 (5 bases). Germline lookup yields CDR1 MNHNS and CDR2 SASEGT. The V gene lost 6 bases and the J gene lost 2 bases, with 13 bases spanning the gap. The CDR3 consists of 14 residues. Here the CDR3 reads CASSPGSPNYGYTF. Here the CDR3 DNA reads TGTGCCAGCAGCCCAGGGTCCCCGAACTATGGCTACACCTTC.

This chain uses TRBV6-5 with TRBJ1-6; weak D call: TRBD1 (5 bases). Trimming took off 4 bases at V and 0 bases at J, with 10 bases between the two ends. This CDR3 contains 16 residues. Germline V gives CDR1 MNHEY, CDR2 SVGAGI. CDR3 protein: CASSLGLSSYNSPLHF. The CDR3 nucleotides are TGTGCCAGCAGTTTGGGGCTGAGCTCCTATAATTCACCCCTCCACTTT.

V and J are TRBV2 and TRBJ2-3; a possible D gene is TRBD1 (5 bases). The CDR3 extends over 13 amino acids. Looked up from germline, CDR1 is SNHLY and CDR2 is FYNNEI. V was trimmed by 4 bases and J by 0 bases, leaving 5 bases between them. CDR3 DNA: TGTGCCAGCAGTGGACAGAGCACAGATACGCAGTATTTT. Encoded protein: CASSGQSTDTQYF.

Only a few counts were recorded for this clone. This chain connects TRBV6-4 to TRBJ1-1; TRBD1 matches 7 bases. Germline lookup yields CDR1 MRHNA and CDR2 SNTAGT. The trim removed 0 bases at V and 8 bases at J, leaving 6 bases unmatched. CDR3 size: 14 residues. The CDR3 spells CASSDSGRGGEAFF. DNA for the CDR3: TGTGCCAGCAGTGACTCTGGGAGAGGGGGCGAAGCTTTCTTT.

This chain links TRBV6-2 or TRBV6-3 with TRBJ2-7, with D tentatively TRBD1 (6 bases). The CDR3 consists of 14 residues. Deletions cut 2 bases from V and 5 bases from J, with 13 bases between. The germline gives CDR1 MNHEY, CDR2 SVGEGT. The CDR3 sequence is CASSYGGYSHEQYF. In DNA, the CDR3 is TGTGCCAGCAGTTACGGGGGCTATTCACACGAGCAGTACTTC.

V gene TRBV5-5 combines with J gene TRBJ1-2; 7 bases map to TRBD1. Per the germline V gene, CDR1 is SGHKS and CDR2 is YYEKEE (reference sequence). V was clipped by 0 bases and J by 4 bases; unmatched bases: 3. The CDR3 runs to 14 residues. CDR3 region: CASSLVTGSYGYTF. The CDR3 bases are TGTGCCAGCAGCTTGGTGACAGGGAGCTATGGCTACACCTTC.

This clone was seen a handful of times. V usage is TRBV18 and J usage is TRBJ2-1, with D unresolved. CDR3 size: 15 residues. The germline V and J ends were trimmed by 3 bases and 4 bases, with 13 bases remaining between them. Germline V gives CDR1 KGHSH, CDR2 LQKENI. The CDR3 here is CASSPNNAVYNEQFF. The CDR3 region has the DNA TGTGCCAGCTCACCCAACAACGCCGTGTACAATGAGCAGTTCTTC.

This rearrangement joins TRBV27 to TRBJ2-5; TRBD1 matches at 9 bases. The CDR3 extends over 15 amino acids. Germline V gene lookup returns CDR1 MNHEY and CDR2 SMNVEV (reference sequence). The trim removed 2 bases at V and 5 bases at J, leaving 6 bases unmatched. The CDR3 DNA follows: TGTGCCAGCAGTTTAGGGCACGGACAGGGGGAGACCCAGTACTTC. It codes for CASSLGHGQGETQYF.

This chain uses TRBV25-1 with TRBJ2-7; perhaps TRBD1 as D (5 bases). This CDR3 spans 13 amino acids. V shed 2 bases and J shed 4 bases, with 9 bases lying between them. CDR1 and CDR2 (germline): MGHDK, SYGVNS. The CDR3 DNA reads TGTGCCAGCAGTGAAGGGGCACGATACGAGCAGTACTTC. Translation gives CASSEGARYEQYF.

CDR3 sequence (DNA): TGTGCCAGTAGTGTGACTCAGCTGGGCTATGGCTACACCTTC. Translated: CASSVTQLGYGYTF. The gene calls are TRBV19 and TRBJ1-2; D is unresolved. Trimming removed 5 bases at V and 4 bases at J, with 14 bases between. This CDR3 spans 14 amino acids. Germline V gene data show CDR1 as LNHDA and CDR2 as SQIVND (reference sequence).

The chain has TRBV6-1 and TRBJ2-3, with D possibly TRBD2 on 5 matching bases. The CDR3 is made up of 17 amino acids. In germline, CDR1 is MNHNS, CDR2 SASEGT. V lost 1 base to trimming and J lost 3 bases, with 17 bases between them. In nucleotides, the CDR3 is TGTGCCAGCAGTGAAGAGAGGGCACCCTTGAAGACAGATACGCAGTATTTT. It yields the protein CASSEERAPLKTDTQYF.